This paragraph covers one T cell receptor (beta chain) sequence. As yet, its antigen is unknown. The source of the sample is a study of cytotoxic CD8 clonotypes in ibrutinib-treated CLL. This CDR3 region has 16 residues. After removal of 1 base from V and 5 bases from J, the junction contained 9 bases not matched to a gene. Profiled with immunoSEQ multiplex PCR; TCRdb holds only in-frame clones, not every one. The data hold approximately 26,000 clones, with about 82% observed a single time. Study-level findings and limits: At ibrutinib response, clonality increased, and at progression it declined back toward baseline. Public clonotypes proved infrequent, and on treatment they shrank or remained steady.

Sequenced material: PBMCs, taken after 24 months of ibrutinib treatment. The chain links TRBV5-3 to TRBJ1-2; 9 bases fit TRBD1. TRBV5-3 belongs to the ORF category, with a function that is uncertain. The receptor was derived from a human donor with chronic lymphocytic leukemia. Here the CDR3 DNA reads TGTGCCAGAAGCTTGCCGGGACAGGGAATTCTGTATGGCTACACCTTC. Its translation: CARSLPGQGILYGYTF.